This is a list of T cell receptor beta chains from one sample in a study of CD8+ T cells in alopecia areata. The data were produced by immunoSEQ multiplex PCR, yet TCRdb's version contains in-frame clones alone and is incomplete. The sample contains 65,000 to 75,000 clones, around 29% of which appear only once. Sequencing used CD8+ T cells sorted from blood, obtained at week 4, from a patient treated with tofacitinib. These receptors were collected from a human donor with alopecia areata. The conserved cysteine and the conserved F or W are not part of the CDR3 here.

V gene: TRBV29-1
CDR3 protein: SVAGGGVTEAF

V gene: TRBV29-1
CDR3 protein: SVVTSAYEQY

V gene: TRBV27
CDR3 protein: ASSLGSSGANVLT

V gene: TRBV7-4
CDR3 protein: ASSLGTAYYEQY

V gene: TRBV14
CDR3 protein: ASSQVVSDSEAF

V gene: TRBV11-2
CDR3 protein: ASSFGGGGSYEQY

V gene: TRBV14
CDR3 protein: ASSQTGTSYEQY

V gene: TRBV28
CDR3 protein: ASSPGQGGDTQY

V gene: TRBV29-1
CDR3 protein: RAQEPNTEAF

V gene: TRBV9
CDR3 protein: ASSSEGGPATDTQY

V gene: TRBV29-1
CDR3 protein: SVAGANEQY

V gene: TRBV7-9
CDR3 protein: ASSGTGYQPQH

V gene: TRBV30
CDR3 protein: AWREGLDITGELF

V gene: TRBV11-2
CDR3 protein: ASSRVSGTGSFK

V gene: TRBV13
CDR3 protein: ASSLGRRSRVQY

V gene: TRBV28
CDR3 protein: ASSLRAGYTEAF

V gene: TRBV29-1
CDR3 protein: SVNAPNYGYT

V gene: TRBV29-1
CDR3 protein: SVRPGANYGYT

V gene: TRBV5-4
CDR3 protein: ASSLEGNILGYT

V gene: TRBV7-2
CDR3 protein: ASSGGLRGDYYEQY

V gene: TRBV7-9
CDR3 protein: ASSLGPGLAPYNEQF

V gene: TRBV13
CDR3 protein: ASSLVTSGSYNEQF

V gene: TRBV29-1
CDR3 protein: SVVDRESLYGYT

V gene: TRBV29-1
CDR3 protein: SATGPWLGAF

V gene: TRBV27
CDR3 protein: ASSRDPRQPTNYGYT

V gene: TRBV29-1
CDR3 protein: GSSSYT

V gene: TRBV15
CDR3 protein: ATSPSREWSYTQY

V gene: TRBV30
CDR3 protein: AWSLSSRPTDTQY

V gene: TRBV14
CDR3 protein: ASSQVAGRGNEQF

V gene: TRBV7-9
CDR3 protein: ASSLALRAYEQY

V gene: TRBV30
CDR3 protein: AWTGTGYNEQF

V gene: TRBV29-1
CDR3 protein: SVISGAPHYGYT

V gene: TRBV29-1
CDR3 protein: SVERPWGARETQY

V gene: TRBV29-1
CDR3 protein: SVEENNYGYT

V gene: TRBV29-1
CDR3 protein: SVEDGTAGGEETQY

V gene: TRBV6-1
CDR3 protein: ASSDAF

V gene: TRBV11-2
CDR3 protein: ASSLETPGDTQY

V gene: TRBV30
CDR3 protein: AWSGGTGADTQY

V gene: TRBV14
CDR3 protein: ASSQNSGTGGDGYT

V gene: TRBV11-2
CDR3 protein: ASSRSGQFNGELF

V gene: TRBV29-1
CDR3 protein: SVEDSSPETQY

V gene: TRBV10-3
CDR3 protein: AISDSLASETQY

V gene: TRBV7-2
CDR3 protein: ASSSRDTSYEQY

V gene: TRBV9
CDR3 protein: ASSGGDQPQH

V gene: TRBV29-1
CDR3 protein: SAAPGDANTGELF

V gene: TRBV6-5
CDR3 protein: ASSYPNSDGTDTQY

V gene: TRBV7-8
CDR3 protein: ASSPGGWEQY

V gene: TRBV29-1
CDR3 protein: SVFLAETPNEQF

V gene: TRBV7-6
CDR3 protein: ASSYPGQPQH

V gene: TRBV4-2
CDR3 protein: ASSQDRLTQY

V gene: TRBV4-1
CDR3 protein: ASSQTQGKGTEAF

V gene: TRBV29-1
CDR3 protein: SVPLAGGLYNEQF

V gene: TRBV29-1
CDR3 protein: SVVLRDTYEQY